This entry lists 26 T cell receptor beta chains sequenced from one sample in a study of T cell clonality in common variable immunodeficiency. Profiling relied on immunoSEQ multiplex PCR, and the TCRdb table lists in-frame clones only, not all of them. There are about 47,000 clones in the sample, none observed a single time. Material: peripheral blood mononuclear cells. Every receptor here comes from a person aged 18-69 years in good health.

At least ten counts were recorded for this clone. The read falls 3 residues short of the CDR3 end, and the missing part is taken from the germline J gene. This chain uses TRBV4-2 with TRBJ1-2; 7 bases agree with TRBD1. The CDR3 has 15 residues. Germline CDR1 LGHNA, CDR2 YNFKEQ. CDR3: CASSQVAGTVVSYTF. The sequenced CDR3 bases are TGTGCCAGCAGCCAAGTTGCCGGGACAGTAGTGAGC.

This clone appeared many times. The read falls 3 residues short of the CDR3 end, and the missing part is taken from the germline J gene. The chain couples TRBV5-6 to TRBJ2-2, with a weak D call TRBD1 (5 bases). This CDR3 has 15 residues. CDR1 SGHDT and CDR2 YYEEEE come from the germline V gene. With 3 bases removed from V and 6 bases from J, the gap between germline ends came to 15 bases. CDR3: CASSWKSRASGELFF. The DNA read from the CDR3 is TGTGCCAGCAGCTGGAAGAGCAGGGCGTCCGGGGAG.

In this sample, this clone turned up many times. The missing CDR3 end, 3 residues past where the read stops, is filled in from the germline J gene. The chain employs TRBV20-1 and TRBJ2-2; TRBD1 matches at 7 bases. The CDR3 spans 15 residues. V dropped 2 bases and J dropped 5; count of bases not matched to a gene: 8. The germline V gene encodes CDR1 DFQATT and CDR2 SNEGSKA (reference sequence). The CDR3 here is CSARSTGAGTGELFF. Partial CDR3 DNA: TGCAGTGCTAGATCAACAGGGGCCGGGACCGGGGAG.

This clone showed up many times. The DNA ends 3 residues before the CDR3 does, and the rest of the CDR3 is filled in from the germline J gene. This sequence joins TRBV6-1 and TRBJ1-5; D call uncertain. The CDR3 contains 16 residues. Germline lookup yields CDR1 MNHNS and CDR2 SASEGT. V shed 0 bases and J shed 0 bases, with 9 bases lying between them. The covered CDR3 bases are TGTGCCAGCAGTGAAGCGCTGGCTGGTAGCAATCAGCCC. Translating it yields CASSEALAGSNQP. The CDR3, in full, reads CASSEALAGSNQPQHF.

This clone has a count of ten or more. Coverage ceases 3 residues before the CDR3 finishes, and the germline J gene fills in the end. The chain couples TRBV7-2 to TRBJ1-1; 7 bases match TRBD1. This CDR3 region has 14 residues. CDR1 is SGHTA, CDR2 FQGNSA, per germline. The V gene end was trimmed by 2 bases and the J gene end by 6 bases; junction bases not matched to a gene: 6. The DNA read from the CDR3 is TGTGCCAGCAGCTTACGACAGGGTGAGGCTGAA. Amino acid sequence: CASSLRQGEAE. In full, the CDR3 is CASSLRQGEAEAFF.

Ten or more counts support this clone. CDR3 residues: CSAAGTISDTQYF. Partial CDR3 DNA: TGCAGTGCTGCGGGGACTATTTCAGATACG. The chain carries TRBV20-1 and TRBJ2-3; 7 bases map to TRBD2. The read halts 3 residues ahead of the CDR3 end, with the missing end drawn from the germline J gene. CDR1 and CDR2 from the germline V gene are DFQATT and SNEGSKA (reference sequence). The CDR3 length is 13 residues. The trim removed 5 bases at V and 4 bases at J, leaving 6 bases unmatched.

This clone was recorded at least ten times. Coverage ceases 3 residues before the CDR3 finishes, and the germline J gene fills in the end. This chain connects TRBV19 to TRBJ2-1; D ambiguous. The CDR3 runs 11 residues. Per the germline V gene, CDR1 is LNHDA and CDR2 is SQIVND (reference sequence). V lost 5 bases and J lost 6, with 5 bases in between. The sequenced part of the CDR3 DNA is TGTGCCAGTAGTCTCGGCAATGAG. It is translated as CASSLGNE. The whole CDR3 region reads CASSLGNEQFF.

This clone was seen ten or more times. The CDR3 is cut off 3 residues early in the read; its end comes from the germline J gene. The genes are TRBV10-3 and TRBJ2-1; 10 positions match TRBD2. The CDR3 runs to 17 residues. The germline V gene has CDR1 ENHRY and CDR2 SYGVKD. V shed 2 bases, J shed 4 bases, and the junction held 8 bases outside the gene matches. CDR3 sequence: CAISEPGLADRYNEQFF. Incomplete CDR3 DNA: TGTGCCATCAGTGAGCCCGGACTAGCGGATAGATACAATGAG.

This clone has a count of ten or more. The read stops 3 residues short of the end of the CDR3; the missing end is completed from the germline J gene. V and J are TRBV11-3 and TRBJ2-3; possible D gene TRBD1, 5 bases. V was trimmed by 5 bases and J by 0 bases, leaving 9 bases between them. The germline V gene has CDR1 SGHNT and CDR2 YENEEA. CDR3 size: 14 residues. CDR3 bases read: TGTGCCAGCAGCCTTAGACAGAGCACAGATACG. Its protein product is CASSLRQSTDT. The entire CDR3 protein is CASSLRQSTDTQYF.

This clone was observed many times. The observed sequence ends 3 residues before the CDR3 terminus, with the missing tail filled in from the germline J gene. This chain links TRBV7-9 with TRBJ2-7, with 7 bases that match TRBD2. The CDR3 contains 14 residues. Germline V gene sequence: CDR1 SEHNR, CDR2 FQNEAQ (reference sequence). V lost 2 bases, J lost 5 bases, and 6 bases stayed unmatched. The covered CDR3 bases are TGTGCCAGCAGCTTATGGCCTAGCGGCCACGAG. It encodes CASSLWPSGHE. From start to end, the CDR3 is CASSLWPSGHEQYF.

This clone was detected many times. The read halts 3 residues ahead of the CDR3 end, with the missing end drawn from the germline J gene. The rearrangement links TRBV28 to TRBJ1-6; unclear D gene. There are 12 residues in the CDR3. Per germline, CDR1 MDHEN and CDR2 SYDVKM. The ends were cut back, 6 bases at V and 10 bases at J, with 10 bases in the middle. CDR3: CASSPFVSPLHF. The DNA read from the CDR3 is TGTGCCAGCAGCCCTTTTGTGTCACCC.

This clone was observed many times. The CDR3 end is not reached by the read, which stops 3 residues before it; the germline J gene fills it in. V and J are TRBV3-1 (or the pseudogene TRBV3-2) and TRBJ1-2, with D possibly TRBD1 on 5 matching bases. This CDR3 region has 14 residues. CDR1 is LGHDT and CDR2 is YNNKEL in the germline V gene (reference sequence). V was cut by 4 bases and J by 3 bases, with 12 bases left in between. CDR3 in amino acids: CASSRGRTYYGYTF. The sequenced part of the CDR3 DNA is TGTGCCAGCAGCCGGGGCAGGACCTACTATGGC.

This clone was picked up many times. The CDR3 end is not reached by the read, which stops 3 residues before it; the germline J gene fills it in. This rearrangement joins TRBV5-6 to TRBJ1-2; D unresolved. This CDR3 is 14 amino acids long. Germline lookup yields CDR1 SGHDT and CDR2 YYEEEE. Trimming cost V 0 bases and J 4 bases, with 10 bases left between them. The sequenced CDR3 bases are TGTGCCAGCAGCTTGGGGGCAGCCTTCTATGGC. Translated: CASSLGAAFYG. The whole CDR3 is CASSLGAAFYGYTF.

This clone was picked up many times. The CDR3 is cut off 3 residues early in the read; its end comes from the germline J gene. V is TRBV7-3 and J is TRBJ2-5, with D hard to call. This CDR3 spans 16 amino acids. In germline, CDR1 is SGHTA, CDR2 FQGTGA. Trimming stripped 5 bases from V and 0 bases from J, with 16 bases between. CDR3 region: CASSPTGGAYQETQYF. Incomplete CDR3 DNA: TGTGCCAGCAGCCCGACTGGCGGTGCGTACCAAGAGACC.

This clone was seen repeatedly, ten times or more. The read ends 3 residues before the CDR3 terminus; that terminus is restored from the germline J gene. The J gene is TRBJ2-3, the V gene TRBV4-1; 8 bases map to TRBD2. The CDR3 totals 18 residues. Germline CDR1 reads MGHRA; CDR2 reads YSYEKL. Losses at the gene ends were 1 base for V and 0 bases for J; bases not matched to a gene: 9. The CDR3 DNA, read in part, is TGCGCCAGCAGCCAAGGCACCGGGTTAGCGGGGAGCACAGATACG. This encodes CASSQGTGLAGSTDT. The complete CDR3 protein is CASSQGTGLAGSTDTQYF.

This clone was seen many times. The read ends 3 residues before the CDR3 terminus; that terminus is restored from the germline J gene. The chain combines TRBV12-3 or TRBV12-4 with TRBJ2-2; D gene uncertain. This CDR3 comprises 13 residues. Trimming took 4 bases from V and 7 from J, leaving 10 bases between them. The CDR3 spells CASSYEPSGELFF. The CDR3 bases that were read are TGTGCCAGCAGTTATGAGCCTAGCGGGGAG.

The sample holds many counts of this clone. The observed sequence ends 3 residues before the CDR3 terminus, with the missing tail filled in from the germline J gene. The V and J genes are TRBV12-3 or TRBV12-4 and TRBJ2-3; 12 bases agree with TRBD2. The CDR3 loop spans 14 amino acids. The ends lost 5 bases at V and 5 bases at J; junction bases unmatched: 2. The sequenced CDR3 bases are TGTGCCAGCAGTACGACTAGCGGGGGAGATACG. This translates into CASSTTSGGDT. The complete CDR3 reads CASSTTSGGDTQYF.

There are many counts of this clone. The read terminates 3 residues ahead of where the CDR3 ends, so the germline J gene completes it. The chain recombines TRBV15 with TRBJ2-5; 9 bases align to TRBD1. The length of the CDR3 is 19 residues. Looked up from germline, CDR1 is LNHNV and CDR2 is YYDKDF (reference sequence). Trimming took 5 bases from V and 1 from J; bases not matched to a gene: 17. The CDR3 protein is CATSRVLGTGRFGQETQYF. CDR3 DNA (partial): TGTGCCACCAGCCGGGTATTAGGGACAGGGAGGTTTGGCCAAGAGACC.

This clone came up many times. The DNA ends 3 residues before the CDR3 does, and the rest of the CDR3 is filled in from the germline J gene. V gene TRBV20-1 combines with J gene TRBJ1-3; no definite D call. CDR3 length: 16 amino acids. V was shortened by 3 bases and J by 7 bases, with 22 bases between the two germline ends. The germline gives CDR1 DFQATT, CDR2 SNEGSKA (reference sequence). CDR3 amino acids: CSASSGFIQSQNTIYF. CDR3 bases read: TGCAGTGCTAGCAGCGGGTTTATACAAAGTCAGAACACC.

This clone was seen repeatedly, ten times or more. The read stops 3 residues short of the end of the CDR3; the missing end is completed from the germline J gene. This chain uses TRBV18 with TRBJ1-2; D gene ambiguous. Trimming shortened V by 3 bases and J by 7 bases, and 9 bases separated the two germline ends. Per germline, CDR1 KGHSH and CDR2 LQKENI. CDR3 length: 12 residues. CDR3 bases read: TGTGCCAGCTCACCCACCCCGGGTGGC. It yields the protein CASSPTPGG. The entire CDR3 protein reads CASSPTPGGYTF.

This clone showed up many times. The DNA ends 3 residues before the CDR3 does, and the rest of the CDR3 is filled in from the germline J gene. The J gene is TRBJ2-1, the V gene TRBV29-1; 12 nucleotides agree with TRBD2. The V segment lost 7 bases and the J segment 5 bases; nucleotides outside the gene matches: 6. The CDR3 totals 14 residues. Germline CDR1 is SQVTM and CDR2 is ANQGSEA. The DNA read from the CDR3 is TGCAGCGCATTGACTAGCGGGAGCCACAATGAG. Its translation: CSALTSGSHNE. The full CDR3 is CSALTSGSHNEQFF.

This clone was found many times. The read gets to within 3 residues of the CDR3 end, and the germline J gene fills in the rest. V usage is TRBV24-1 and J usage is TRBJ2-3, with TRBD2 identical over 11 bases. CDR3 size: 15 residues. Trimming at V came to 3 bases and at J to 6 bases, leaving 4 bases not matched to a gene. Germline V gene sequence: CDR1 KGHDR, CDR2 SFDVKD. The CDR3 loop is CATSDIASGGDTQYF. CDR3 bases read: TGTGCCACCAGTGATATCGCTAGCGGGGGGGATACG.

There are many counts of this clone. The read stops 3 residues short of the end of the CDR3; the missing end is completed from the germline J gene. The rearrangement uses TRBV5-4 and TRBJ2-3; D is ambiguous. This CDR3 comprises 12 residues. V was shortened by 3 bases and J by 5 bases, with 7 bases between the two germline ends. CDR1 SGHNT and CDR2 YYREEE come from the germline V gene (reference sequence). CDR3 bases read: TGTGCCAGCAGCTGGCTTCAAGATACG. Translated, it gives CASSWLQDT. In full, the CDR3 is CASSWLQDTQYF.

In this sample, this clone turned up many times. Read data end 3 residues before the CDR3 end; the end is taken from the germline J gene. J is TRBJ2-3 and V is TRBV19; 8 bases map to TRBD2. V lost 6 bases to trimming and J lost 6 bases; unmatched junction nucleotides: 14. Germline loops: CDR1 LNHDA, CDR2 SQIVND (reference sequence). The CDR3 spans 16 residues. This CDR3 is CASRSAGGRGMDTQYF. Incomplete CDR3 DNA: TGTGCCAGTAGATCGGCGGGGGGCCGCGGTATGGATACG.

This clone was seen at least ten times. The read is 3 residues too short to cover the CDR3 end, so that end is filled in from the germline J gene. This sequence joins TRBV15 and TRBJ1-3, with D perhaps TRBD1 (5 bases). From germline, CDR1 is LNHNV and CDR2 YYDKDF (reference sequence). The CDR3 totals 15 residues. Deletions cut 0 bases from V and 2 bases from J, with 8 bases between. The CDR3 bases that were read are TGTGCCACCAGCAGAGACAGGGAACCTGGAAACACC. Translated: CATSRDREPGNT. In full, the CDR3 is CATSRDREPGNTIYF.

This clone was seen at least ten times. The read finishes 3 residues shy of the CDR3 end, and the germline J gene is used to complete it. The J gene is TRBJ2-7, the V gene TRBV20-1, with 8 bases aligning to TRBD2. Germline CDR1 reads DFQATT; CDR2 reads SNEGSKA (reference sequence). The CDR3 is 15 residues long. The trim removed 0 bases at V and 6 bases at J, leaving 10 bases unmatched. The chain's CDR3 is CSAREFGTSTLEQYF. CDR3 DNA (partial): TGCAGTGCTAGAGAGTTTGGGACTAGTACTCTCGAG.